This T cell receptor beta chain was profiled in a study of early stage breast cancer tumors (dated by TCRdb to about 2017). About the investigation overall: Of the approximately 16 invasive breast tumors, roughly eleven were found to be estrogen receptor-positive, progesterone receptor-positive and HER2-negative. About 70% of the 12 ER+/PR+/HER2- tumors were invasive ductal carcinomas, while the other four were invasive lobular carcinomas. The average read coverage per sample was around 9-fold. A total of 2 million to 3 million templates, representing some 1,000,000 unique clonotypes, were detected across all samples. Overall results and qualifications from the work: Chain pairing and functional markers such as CD4, CD8 and FOXP3 were missed by bulk genomic DNA sequencing of unsorted cells. Approximately 2.5-fold higher T cell density and higher clonality were observed in tumors than in adjacent normal breast tissue. Analysis by tumor subtype was prevented by the small cohort size. Enriched TCRB sequences shared across patients were found to be mostly commonly generated sequences that were unlikely to play an important role in the tumor microenvironment. Repertoires from blood and normal breast were more alike than repertoires from blood and tumor, and in about 90% of the 16 patients, comparing each tissue with blood separated tumor from normal.

The study profiled bulk TCR beta-chain repertoires in matched peripheral blood, tumor and adjacent normal breast tissue taken from fewer than 20 patients with early-stage breast cancer. Before surgery, whole blood (roughly 5-11 mL) was collected into EDTA tubes and processed within 2 hours. Ficoll-Paque centrifugation in SepMate-50 tubes was used to isolate peripheral blood mononuclear cells. For storage in liquid nitrogen, PBMCs were cryopreserved as aliquots of roughly 2 to 4 million cells in about 90% FBS with around 10% DMSO. The Qiagen AllPrep DNA/RNA Mini kit was used to extract genomic DNA. Concerning this clone: The antigen it binds to is not known. Qualities for individual bases were not recorded, and no much larger clone is one base off.

Two independent genomic DNA replicates were amplified for each sample, with 0.5 ug used for blood and around 1.5 ug for tumor or normal breast. TCRB sequencing of genomic DNA was carried out with the ImmunoSeq Intro kit according to the manufacturer's instructions. Multiplex PCR ran roughly 34 cycles with proprietary primers and spike-in control sequences for absolute quantification. An 87-bp fragment spanning the CDR3 and flanking V and J genes was sequenced with single-end 150-bp reads. Each lane of an Illumina MiSeq using version 3.0 chemistry carried seven multiplexed samples, with two replicates per sample. Per the authors' processing: Raw data were processed with the vendor's proprietary pipeline, and both replicates were merged into a single result per sample. Clonotypes were defined as productive rearrangements sharing the V-gene family, CDR3 amino acid sequence and J-gene segment. To compute clonality, the normalized Shannon entropy (Pielou evenness) of TCRB abundances was subtracted from 1. T cell density was estimated by dividing total templates by the number of input cells inferred from the DNA input amount. Total repertoire diversity and clonality were estimated with Recon using default parameters. Tumor-enriched clonotypes were defined as having over 0.1% abundance in tumor and at least 32-fold higher abundance than in normal breast. Entries here come from immuneACCESS through TCRdb and include only in-frame sequences with V and J called. Some clones fail to appear in such tables; in the studies checked, an unresolved V gene covers under half of the shortfall, and the cause of the remainder is unknown. V, J and clone size are those of that table, while D and trimming were read from the DNA. In all, the sample holds 69,000 or so clones, and 65% to 85% of those were seen once. The top ten constitute around 5% of the sample.

Cut back by 3 bases and 1 base, the V and J ends lie 10 bases apart. According to the germline V gene, CDR1 reads SGHDT and CDR2 reads YYEEEE. The CDR3 spans 14 residues, from the cysteine through the phenylalanine. Solely the CDR3 DNA is kept, with 42 bases framed from the first base. This TCR was sampled from a person aged 40 to 49 with breast cancer. The rearrangement combines TRBV5-6 with TRBJ2-5; 7 matching bases give a weak D call of TRBD1. Sequences were obtained from blood. The DNA reads as follows: TGTGCCAGCAGCTGGAGGGACAGCCAAGAGACCCAGTACTTC. This encodes CASSWRDSQETQYF.